This T cell receptor beta chain originates from a study of cytomegalovirus exposure and HLA in healthy donors. All the people who gave samples were healthy bone marrow donors. Study observations and caveats: With DRB1 most and HLA-C fewest, TCR association rates differed between HLA loci in a later analysis.

With 60 Vbeta and 13 Jbeta primers, the PCR was carried out. The table came from immunoSEQ multiplex PCR; TCRdb's copy has only in-frame clones and leaves some out. The sample has 150,000 to 180,000 clones, about four fifths seen once. Of note for this clone: What it binds is not known.

The CDR3 is made up of 15 amino acids. Germline CDR1 MNHNS, CDR2 SASEGT. V lost 7 bases and J lost 5; bases outside the gene matches: 10. This sequence was found in a man aged 18 to 29 in good health and CMV-seronegative. The chain couples TRBV6-1 to TRBJ2-1, with 8 bases lining up with TRBD1. Sample: PBMCs. CDR3 coding DNA: TGTGCCAGCAAGGGAGTGGGGACAGGTAACAATGAGCAGTTCTTC. It specifies CASKGVGTGNNEQFF.